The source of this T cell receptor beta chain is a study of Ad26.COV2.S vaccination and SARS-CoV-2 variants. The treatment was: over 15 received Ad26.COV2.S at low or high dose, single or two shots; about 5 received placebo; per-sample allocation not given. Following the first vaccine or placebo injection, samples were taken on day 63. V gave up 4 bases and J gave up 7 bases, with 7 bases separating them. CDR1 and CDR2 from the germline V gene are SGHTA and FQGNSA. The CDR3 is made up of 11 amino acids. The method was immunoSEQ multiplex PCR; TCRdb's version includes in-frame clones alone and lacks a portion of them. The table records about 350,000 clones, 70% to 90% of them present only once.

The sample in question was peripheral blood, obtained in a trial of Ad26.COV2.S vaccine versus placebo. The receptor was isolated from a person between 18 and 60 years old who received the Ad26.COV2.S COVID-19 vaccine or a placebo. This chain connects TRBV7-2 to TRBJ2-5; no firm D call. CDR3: CASSYSGTQYF. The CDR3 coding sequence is TGTGCCAGCAGCTACTCTGGGACCCAGTACTTC. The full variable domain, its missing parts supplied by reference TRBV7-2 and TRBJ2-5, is GAGVSQSPSNKVTEKGKDVELRCDPISGHTALYWYRQSLGQGLEFLIYFQGNSAPDKSGLPSDRFSAERTGGSVSTLTIQRTQQEDSAVYLCASSYSGTQYFGPGTRLLVL.